This TCR beta chain appears in the sequencing data of a study of molecular identifiers for immune sequencing clone quantification. Points from the study as a whole: Whereas clones above 20 RNA copies held under 1% of naive-cell molecules, they held over 97% of effector molecules. Highly expanded clone sizes could be underestimated by identical TCR molecules that share a barcode.

MiXCR was run by TCRdb on the PCR reads, yielding one entry per CDR3 protein. There are about 320,000 distinct CDR3 sequences in the sample; roughly 23% occur only once, and about 0.71% lies in the top ten. Trimming took 6 bases from V and 2 from J; bases not matched to a gene: 10. This CDR3 contains 16 residues. Germline CDR1 and CDR2: SQVTM and ANQGSEA. With 10%, 30% or 50% of RNA, about 20,000 to 1,100,000 naive CD8 T cells were sequenced. When naive CD8 T cells were sorted, they were gated as CD8+CD4-CCR7+CD45RA+. This clonotype was picked up many times. What it recognizes is unknown. The V call is TRBV29-1, the J call TRBJ2-1; 10 nucleotides align to TRBD2. This clonotype was obtained from a human donor in good health. Some libraries in this study had Jurkat cell RNA spiked in. Material: naive CD8+ T cells from blood, with Jurkat cell RNA spiked in. Documented subset: FACS-sorted CD8+CD4-CCR7+CD45RA+ naive T cells. The CDR3 DNA reads TGCAGCGTGGCAGGACTAGCGGCCCTAACCTACAATGAGCAGTTCTTC. It is translated as CSVAGLAALTYNEQFF.